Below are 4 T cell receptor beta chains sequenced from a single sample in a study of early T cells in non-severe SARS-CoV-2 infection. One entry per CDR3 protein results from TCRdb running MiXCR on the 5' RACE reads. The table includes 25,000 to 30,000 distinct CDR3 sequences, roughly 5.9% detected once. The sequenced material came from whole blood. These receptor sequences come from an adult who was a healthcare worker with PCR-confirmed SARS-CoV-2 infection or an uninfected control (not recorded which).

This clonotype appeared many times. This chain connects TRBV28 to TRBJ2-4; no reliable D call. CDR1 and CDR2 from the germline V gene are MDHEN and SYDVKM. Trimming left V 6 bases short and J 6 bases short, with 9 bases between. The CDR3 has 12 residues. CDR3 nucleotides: TGTGCCAGCAGCACGGACCCAAACATTCAGTACTTC. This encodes CASSTDPNIQYF.

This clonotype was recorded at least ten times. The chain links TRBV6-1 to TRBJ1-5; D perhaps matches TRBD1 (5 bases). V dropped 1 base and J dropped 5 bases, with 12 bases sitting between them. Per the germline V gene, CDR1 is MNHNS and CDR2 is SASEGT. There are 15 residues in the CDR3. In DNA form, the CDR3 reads TGTGCCAGCAGTGAAGAGTGGGGCCCCCATCAGCCCCAGCATTTT. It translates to CASSEEWGPHQPQHF.

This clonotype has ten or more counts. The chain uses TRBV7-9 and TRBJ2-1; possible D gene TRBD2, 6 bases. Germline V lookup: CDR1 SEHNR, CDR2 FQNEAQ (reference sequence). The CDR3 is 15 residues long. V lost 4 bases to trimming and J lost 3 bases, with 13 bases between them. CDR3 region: CASSSERVYYNEQFF. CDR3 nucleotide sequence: TGTGCCAGCAGCTCAGAGCGGGTCTACTACAATGAGCAGTTCTTC. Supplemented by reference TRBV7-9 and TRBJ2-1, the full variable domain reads DTGVSQNPRHKITKRGQNVTFRCDPISEHNRLYWYRQTLGQGPEFLTYFQNEAQLEKSRLLSDRFSAERPKGSFSTLEIQRTEQGDSAMYLCASSSERVYYNEQFFGPGTRLTVL.

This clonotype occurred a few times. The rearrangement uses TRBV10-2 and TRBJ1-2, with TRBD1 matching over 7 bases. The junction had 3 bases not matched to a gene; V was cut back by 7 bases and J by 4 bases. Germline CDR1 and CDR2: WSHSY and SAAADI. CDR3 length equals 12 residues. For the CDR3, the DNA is TGCGCCAGCATGCGGGACAGCTATGGCTACACCTTC. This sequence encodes CASMRDSYGYTF.